This is a list of T cell receptor beta chains from one sample in a study of identical twins. MiXCR, run by TCRdb on the 5' RACE reads, gives a single entry per CDR3 protein. The sample includes about 1.7 million distinct CDR3 sequences, more than 30% of them seen just once. Sample: cord blood. The receptor source for this set is a newborn girl in good health. Each CDR3 is given with its conserved first and last residue. The D gene is left open where the match is weak. The size field is filled for only some rows; it gives once, few, many or a size class.

j_gene,v_gene,d_gene,abundance,CDR3aa,CDR3nt
TRBJ2-7,TRBV25-1,TRBD1,few,CASSEPTGVAYEQYF,TGTGCCAGCAGTGAACCCACAGGGGTCGCCTACGAGCAGTACTTC
TRBJ2-7,TRBV28,TRBD1,few,CASRFPGTGAYEQYF,TGTGCCAGCAGATTCCCCGGGACAGGGGCCTACGAGCAGTACTTC
TRBJ1-2,TRBV29-1,TRBD1,many,CSVGLQGSGYGYTF,TGCAGCGTTGGATTACAGGGGAGCGGCTATGGCTACACCTTC
TRBJ2-4,TRBV5-8,.,.,CASSLGPEKAKNIQYF,TGTGCCAGCAGCTTGGGCCCCGAGAAAGCCAAAAACATTCAGTACTTC
TRBJ2-4,TRBV20-1,.,few,CSAPRTAKNIQYF,TGCAGTGCTCCCCGGACAGCCAAAAACATTCAGTACTTC
TRBJ2-5,TRBV7-8,.,few,CASSFLGKLQETQYF,TGTGCCAGCAGCTTTCTCGGGAAACTACAAGAGACCCAGTACTTC
TRBJ2-6,TRBV28,.,many,CASSLWSSGANVLTF,TGTGCCAGCAGTTTATGGAGCTCTGGGGCCAACGTCCTGACTTTC
TRBJ1-4,TRBV27,.,.,CASSRITQATNEKLFF,TGTGCCAGCAGTCGCATCACTCAAGCAACTAATGAAAAACTGTTTTTT
TRBJ2-1,TRBV20-1,TRBD2,few,CSALRLAGGYNEQFF,TGCAGTGCTCTAAGACTAGCGGGGGGCTACAATGAGCAGTTCTTC
TRBJ2-3,TRBV24-1,TRBD2,.,CVTSDFSGGTDTQYF,TGTGTCACCAGTGATTTTAGCGGGGGCACAGATACGCAGTATTTT
TRBJ2-3,TRBV11-1,.,.,CASSLGVSPSTDTQYF,TGTGCCAGCAGCTTAGGGGTCTCCCCTTCCACAGATACGCAGTATTTT
TRBJ1-2,TRBV25-1,TRBD1,.,CASSGSGTGERSYTF,TGTGCCAGCAGTGGTTCCGGGACAGGGGAAAGAAGCTACACCTTC
TRBJ1-2,TRBV20-1,.,.,CSAREGQDSLGYGYTF,TGCAGTGCTAGAGAGGGGCAAGACTCTTTGGGCTATGGCTACACCTTC
TRBJ1-1,TRBV7-2,TRBD1,once,CASSSAPGQLMNTEAFF,TGTGCCAGCAGCTCCGCACCGGGACAGCTCATGAACACTGAAGCTTTCTTT
TRBJ2-1,TRBV5-1,TRBD2,.,CASSLTSGHSYNEQFF,TGTGCCAGCAGCTTGACTAGCGGGCACTCCTACAATGAGCAGTTCTTC
TRBJ2-5,TRBV9,TRBD2,.,CASSVTRGDYNEQYF,TGTGCCAGCAGCGTTACCCGCGGGGACTACAATGAGCAGTACTTC
TRBJ2-5,TRBV9,.,.,CASSVAGGFETQYF,TGTGCCAGCAGCGTAGCGGGGGGCTTTGAGACCCAGTACTTC
TRBJ2-3,TRBV20-1,.,.,CSARFAAPDTQYF,TGCAGTGCTAGATTTGCGGCCCCAGATACGCAGTATTTT
TRBJ2-7,TRBV10-3,TRBD1,few,CAISETPGQGPYEQYF,TGTGCCATCAGTGAGACCCCGGGACAGGGTCCCTACGAGCAGTACTTC
TRBJ2-3,TRBV2,.,few,CASRTGTSSTDTQYF,TGTGCCAGCCGGACCGGGACGTCTAGCACAGATACGCAGTATTTT
TRBJ2-7,TRBV12-3/TRBV12-4,.,few,CASSLELWGADYEQYF,TGTGCCAGCAGTTTAGAGCTATGGGGGGCGGACTACGAGCAGTACTTC
TRBJ1-5,TRBV5-1,.,.,CASRRDGSNQPQHF,TGCGCCAGCAGGCGGGACGGATCCAATCAGCCCCAGCATTTT
TRBJ2-1,TRBV9,.,few,CASSFEKNEQFF,TGTGCCAGCAGCTTTGAGAAAAATGAGCAGTTCTTC
TRBJ2-1,TRBV7-9,.,many,CASSSLYNEQFF,TGTGCCAGCAGTTCCCTCTACAATGAGCAGTTCTTC
TRBJ1-5,TRBV9,TRBD1,few,CASSVGQGGGQPQHF,TGTGCCAGCAGCGTGGGACAGGGAGGTGGTCAGCCCCAGCATTTT
TRBJ2-7,TRBV10-3,.,.,CAISAGRDKNTQYF,TGTGCTATCAGTGCAGGGAGGGACAAAAACACTCAGTACTTC
TRBJ2-5,TRBV5-1,.,.,CASSGADKETQYF,TGCGCCAGCAGTGGGGCTGACAAAGAGACCCAGTACTTC
TRBJ1-1,TRBV20-1,.,.,CSARDPKTQNTEAFF,TGCAGTGCTAGAGATCCGAAGACCCAGAACACTGAAGCTTTCTTT
TRBJ2-3,TRBV5-1,.,few,CASSWRGSSPRTDTQYF,TGCGCCAGCAGCTGGCGTGGTAGCAGCCCTCGCACAGATACGCAGTATTTT
TRBJ2-1,TRBV20-1,TRBD2,few,CSVEGLADNEQFF,TGCAGTGTAGAGGGACTAGCGGACAATGAGCAGTTCTTC
TRBJ2-1,TRBV21-1,.,.,CASSKEGNKGTAYNEQFF,TGTGCCAGCAGCAAAGAAGGGAACAAGGGGACAGCCTACAATGAGCAGTTCTTC
TRBJ1-1,TRBV5-6,.,.,CASSSGGGRTEAFF,TGTGCCAGCAGTTCGGGCGGGGGGAGAACTGAAGCTTTCTTT
TRBJ2-1,TRBV28,.,.,CASSLGDFQETQFF,TGTGCCAGCAGTTTAGGCGACTTCCAAGAGACCCAGTTCTTC
TRBJ1-2,TRBV3-1,.,few,CASSPSRQPYGYTF,TGTGCCAGCAGCCCCTCCCGACAGCCTTATGGCTACACCTTC
TRBJ2-6,TRBV10-3,TRBD2,many,CAISKAGDSGANVLTF,TGTGCCATCAGTAAAGCGGGGGACTCTGGGGCCAACGTCCTGACTTTC
TRBJ1-2,TRBV4-2,TRBD1,many,CASSPGTGNDGYTF,TGTGCCAGCAGCCCGGGGACAGGGAATGATGGCTACACCTTC